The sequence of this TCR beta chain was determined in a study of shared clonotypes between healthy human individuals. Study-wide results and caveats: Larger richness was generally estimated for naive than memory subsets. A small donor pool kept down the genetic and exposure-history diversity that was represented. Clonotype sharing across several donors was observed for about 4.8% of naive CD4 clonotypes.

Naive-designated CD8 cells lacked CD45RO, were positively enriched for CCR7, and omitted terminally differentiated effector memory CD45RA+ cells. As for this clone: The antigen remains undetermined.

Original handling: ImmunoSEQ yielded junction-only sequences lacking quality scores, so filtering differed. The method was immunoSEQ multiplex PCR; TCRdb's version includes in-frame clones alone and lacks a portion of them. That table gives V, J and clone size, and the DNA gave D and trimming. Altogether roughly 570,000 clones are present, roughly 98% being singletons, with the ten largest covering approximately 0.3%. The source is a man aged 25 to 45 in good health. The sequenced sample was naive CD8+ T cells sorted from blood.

The CDR3 bases are TGTGCCAGCAGCAGACCGGGACATAGCAATCAGCCCCAGCATTTT. It specifies CASSRPGHSNQPQHF. The J gene is TRBJ1-5, the V gene TRBV6-1; weak D call: TRBD1 (6 bases). The CDR3 is 15 amino acids. From germline, CDR1 is MNHNS and CDR2 SASEGT. The V end lost 6 bases, the J end lost 0 bases, and 12 bases lay between the germline ends.